Sequencing of this T cell receptor beta chain was carried out in a study of cytomegalovirus exposure and HLA in healthy donors. Looked up from germline, CDR1 is MDHEN and CDR2 is SYDVKM. V lost 6 bases and J lost 5; bases outside the gene matches: 3. The CDR3 runs to 13 residues. The PCR ran on 60 Vbeta and 13 Jbeta primers. Measured with immunoSEQ multiplex PCR; TCRdb has only the in-frame clones, and not every one. Altogether nearly 200,000 clones are present, 75% to 80% being singletons, with the ten largest covering 2% to 2.5%. The donors, nominally healthy at sampling, likely had unrecorded immune exposures. Broader study findings: Reported findings show TCR beta sequences accurately forecast HLA-A and HLA-B alleles in most subjects. Later analysis suggested most CMV-associated TCR beta chains were HLA-restricted. The authors later found HLA-associated TCR beta chains more clonally expanded than equally common others.

With regard to this clone: What it binds is not known.

This clonotype was sampled from a woman aged 25 to 45 in good health and CMV-seropositive. The gene calls are TRBV28 and TRBJ1-2; 10 bases agree with TRBD1. Sample: PBMCs. CDR3 sequence (DNA): TGTGCCAGCAGCGGACAGGGGGAATATGGCTACACCTTC. This sequence encodes CASSGQGEYGYTF.